Listed below are T cell receptor beta chains from one sample, sequenced in a study of blood T cell repertoires in COVID-19. Only in-frame clones appear in the TCRdb table, and some are missing; sequencing was by immunoSEQ multiplex PCR. The table includes some 500,000 clones, around 87% detected once. Sequences were obtained from PBMCs or T cells enriched from blood (not recorded which). These receptors all stem from a woman between 40 and 50 years old who had recovered from COVID-19. Each CDR3 is given with its conserved first and last residue. A D gene is named only where the DNA matches it firmly. Clone size is given for some rows only: seen once, a few or many times, or a class if the clone is expanded.

J gene | clone size | V gene | D gene | CDR3 protein | CDR3 DNA
TRBJ1-2 | . | TRBV5-8 | TRBD1 | CASSQEDSTGDYGYTF | TGTGCCAGCAGCCAGGAGGATTCGACAGGGGACTATGGCTACACCTTC
TRBJ2-5 | . | TRBV20-1 | TRBD2 | CSASRRGSGRFSETQYF | TGCAGTGCTAGTCGACGGGGAAGCGGGAGGTTTTCAGAGACCCAGTACTTC
TRBJ2-7 | . | TRBV6-5 | TRBD2 | CASSLAGEDYEQYF | TGTGCCAGCAGTCTAGCGGGAGAGGACTACGAGCAGTACTTC
TRBJ2-7 | . | TRBV27 | . | CASSLSLSSPYEQYF | TGTGCCAGCAGTTTATCATTGTCGAGCCCCTACGAGCAGTACTTC
TRBJ2-3 | . | TRBV7-2 | TRBD2 | CASSPGLALAGNKTDTQYF | TGTGCCAGCAGCCCTGGCTTGGCACTAGCGGGAAATAAAACAGATACGCAGTATTTT
TRBJ1-2 | few | TRBV4-1 | . | CASSQVILLAQGLYGYTF | TGCGCCAGCAGCCAAGTGATCCTTTTGGCACAGGGTCTCTATGGCTACACCTTC
TRBJ1-5 | . | TRBV7-2 | . | CASSLASLGNQPQHF | TGTGCCAGCAGCTTAGCCAGTCTCGGCAATCAGCCCCAGCATTTT
TRBJ2-1 | . | TRBV2 | . | CASSPQIQVINEQFF | TGTGCCAGCAGTCCCCAGATTCAAGTTATCAATGAGCAGTTCTTC
TRBJ2-3 | once | TRBV11-2 | . | CASSFNRIADTQYF | TGTGCCAGCAGCTTTAACAGGATCGCAGATACGCAGTATTTT
TRBJ1-3 | . | TRBV10-3 | TRBD1 | CAISGNRGSGNTIYF | TGTGCCATCAGTGGGAACAGGGGATCTGGAAACACCATATATTTT
TRBJ2-2 | . | TRBV11-2 | . | CASSSVVVEELFF | TGTGCCAGCAGTTCCGTGGTAGTCGAGGAGCTGTTTTTT
TRBJ2-5 | once | TRBV15 | . | CATSRGHLQGRGETQYF | TGTGCCACCAGCAGAGGCCATCTGCAGGGTAGGGGAGAGACCCAGTACTTC
TRBJ2-3 | . | TRBV14 | TRBD2 | CASSLAGVDTQYF | TGTGCCAGCAGCCTAGCGGGAGTAGATACGCAGTATTTT
TRBJ1-2 | . | TRBV10-3 | . | CAISLQTRDSGYTF | TGTGCCATCAGCCTCCAGACCAGGGATAGTGGCTACACCTTC
TRBJ2-1 | . | TRBV4-3 | TRBD2 | CASSQSILAGGPQGEQFF | TGCGCCAGCAGCCAGTCCATCTTAGCGGGAGGGCCCCAGGGTGAGCAGTTCTTC
TRBJ2-6 | . | TRBV5-1 | TRBD1 | CASSRDRALSGANVLTF | TGCGCCAGCAGCAGGGACAGAGCTCTCTCTGGGGCCAACGTCCTGACTTTC
TRBJ1-2 | few | TRBV3-1/TRBV3-2 | . | CASSQDSYGYTF | TGTGCCAGCAGCCAAGACAGCTATGGCTACACCTTC
TRBJ2-5 | . | TRBV9 | TRBD1 | CASSVPRTGGEETQYF | TGTGCCAGCAGCGTACCAAGGACAGGGGGTGAAGAGACCCAGTACTTC
TRBJ2-1 | once | TRBV11-2 | TRBD2 | CASSPTSGASYNEQFF | TGTGCCAGCAGCCCCACTAGCGGGGCCTCCTACAATGAGCAGTTCTTC
TRBJ2-3 | . | TRBV27 | . | CASSFGLSATDTQYF | TGTGCCAGCAGTTTCGGACTCTCAGCCACAGATACGCAGTATTTT
TRBJ1-1 | . | TRBV18 | . | CASSPTLQENTEAFF | TGTGCCAGCTCACCAACCTTACAGGAAAACACTGAAGCTTTCTTT
TRBJ2-7 | once | TRBV9 | . | CASSVSDGFYEEQYF | TGTGCCAGCAGCGTATCTGACGGGTTCTACGAGGAGCAGTACTTC
TRBJ1-1 | . | TRBV6-5 | . | CASRQGFEAFF | TGTGCCAGCAGGCAGGGATTTGAAGCTTTCTTT
TRBJ1-6 | . | TRBV11-2 | TRBD1 | CASSFSPGTGSYNSPLHF | TGTGCCAGCAGCTTCTCTCCCGGGACAGGGTCATATAATTCACCCCTCCACTTT
TRBJ2-1 | . | TRBV6-6 | . | CAPCSRNEQFF | TGTGCGCCTTGTTCTAGGAATGAGCAGTTCTTC
TRBJ2-7 | . | TRBV4-3 | TRBD2 | CASSQDGSGSYEQYF | TGCGCCAGCAGCCAAGACGGCAGCGGGAGCTACGAGCAGTACTTC
TRBJ1-4 | . | TRBV20-1 | . | CSASQFRGSPNEKLFF | TGCAGTGCTAGTCAGTTCCGGGGGAGTCCTAATGAAAAACTGTTTTTT
TRBJ2-2 | . | TRBV2 | TRBD2 | CASGLAGNTGELFF | TGTGCCAGTGGACTAGCGGGAAACACCGGGGAGCTGTTTTTT
TRBJ1-2 | . | TRBV9 | . | CASSVEPQGNYGYTF | TGTGCCAGCAGCGTAGAGCCGCAGGGGAACTATGGCTACACCTTC
TRBJ1-2 | . | TRBV6-5 | . | CASSYSYALVDGYTF | TGTGCCAGCAGTTACTCGTATGCCCTTGTAGATGGCTACACCTTC
TRBJ1-1 | . | TRBV19 | TRBD1 | CASGQGALNTEAFF | TGTGCCAGTGGACAGGGGGCATTGAACACTGAAGCTTTCTTT
TRBJ2-1 | . | TRBV24-1 | . | CATSDLQASSYNEQFF | TGTGCCACCAGTGATTTGCAAGCTAGCTCCTACAATGAGCAGTTCTTC
TRBJ1-1 | many | TRBV7-2 | TRBD1 | CASSSPGQGPLNTEAFF | TGTGCCAGCAGCTCTCCGGGACAGGGCCCCTTGAACACTGAAGCTTTCTTT
TRBJ1-6 | . | TRBV4-1 | TRBD1 | CASSPGQATDYSPLHF | TGCGCCAGCAGCCCGGGACAGGCGACGGATTATTCACCCCTCCACTTT
TRBJ1-6 | . | TRBV5-8 | . | CASSFGQGSSYNSPLHF | TGTGCCAGCAGCTTTGGGCAGGGGAGCTCCTATAATTCACCCCTCCACTTT
TRBJ1-2 | . | TRBV6-2/TRBV6-3 | TRBD1 | CASSYNDRGLNYGYTF | TGTGCCAGCAGTTACAACGACAGGGGCCTCAACTATGGCTACACCTTC
TRBJ2-2 | . | TRBV18 | . | CASSRQANTGELFF | TGTGCCAGCTCACGACAGGCGAACACCGGGGAGCTGTTTTTT
TRBJ2-3 | . | TRBV6-2/TRBV6-3 | . | CASSYGLRRTDTQYF | TGTGCCAGCAGTTACGGGCTACGTCGCACAGATACGCAGTATTTT
TRBJ2-4 | . | TRBV7-2 | TRBD1 | CASTGTGGNIQYF | TGTGCCAGCACCGGGACAGGGGGCAACATTCAGTACTTC
TRBJ1-1 | . | TRBV25-1 | . | CASYGQYTEAFF | TGTGCCAGCTACGGACAGTACACTGAAGCTTTCTTT
TRBJ2-1 | . | TRBV5-8 | . | CAPHQGRKGEQFF | TGTGCCCCCCATCAGGGGAGAAAGGGAGAGCAGTTCTTC
TRBJ1-2 | . | TRBV12-3/TRBV12-4 | . | CASSSGVNYGYTF | TGTGCCAGCAGTTCAGGGGTTAACTATGGCTACACCTTC
TRBJ2-2 | . | TRBV6-5 | . | CASSYGSGGELFF | TGTGCCAGCAGTTACGGGTCGGGCGGGGAGCTGTTTTTT
TRBJ1-6 | . | TRBV25-1 | . | CASMGKSSYNSPLHF | TGTGCCAGCATGGGCAAGAGCTCCTATAATTCACCCCTCCACTTT
TRBJ2-7 | . | TRBV6-2/TRBV6-3 | . | CASSSTSRLHRTTTGF | TGTGCCAGCAGTTCAACCTCAAGGCTCCACAGAACTACCACAGGCTTC
TRBJ2-5 | . | TRBV27 | TRBD1 | CASSYQGAGETQYF | TGTGCCAGCAGTTATCAGGGGGCAGGGGAGACCCAGTACTTC
TRBJ1-6 | many | TRBV28 | TRBD1 | CASSFALPGQQNYSPLHF | TGTGCCAGCAGCTTCGCCCTCCCGGGACAGCAGAACTATTCACCCCTCCACTTT
TRBJ2-6 | . | TRBV19 | . | CASSDGSSGANVLTF | TGTGCCAGTAGTGACGGGAGCTCTGGGGCCAACGTCCTGACTTTC
TRBJ1-4 | . | TRBV7-9 | TRBD1 | CASSPQGGENEKLFF | TGTGCCAGCAGCCCGCAGGGGGGCGAAAATGAAAAACTGTTTTTT
TRBJ2-5 | . | TRBV7-6 | TRBD2 | CASSQLYSGSGETQYF | TGTGCCAGCAGCCAATTGTATAGCGGGAGCGGGGAGACCCAGTACTTC
TRBJ1-2 | . | TRBV7-2 | . | CASSLDTGNYGYTF | TGTGCCAGCAGCTTAGATACAGGGAACTATGGCTACACCTTC
TRBJ1-1 | . | TRBV19 | . | CASYWRTEAFF | TGTGCCAGTTATTGGAGGACTGAAGCTTTCTTT
TRBJ1-1 | . | TRBV3-1/TRBV3-2 | . | CASSQDRGPSWDTEAFF | TGTGCCAGCAGCCAAGATAGAGGTCCCTCCTGGGACACTGAAGCTTTCTTT
TRBJ2-1 | once | TRBV19 | . | CASSIDRRYPNEQFF | TGTGCCAGTAGTATAGATCGGCGGTACCCCAATGAGCAGTTCTTC
TRBJ2-1 | . | TRBV10-1 | TRBD2 | CASSEGLAGVYEQFF | TGCGCCAGCAGTGAAGGCCTAGCGGGAGTCTACGAGCAGTTCTTC
TRBJ1-5 | once | TRBV28 | . | CASSRQSFIQPQHF | TGTGCCAGCAGTCGACAGAGTTTCATTCAGCCCCAGCATTTT
TRBJ1-6 | once | TRBV5-1 | . | CASSLEPLHDSSYNSPLHF | TGCGCCAGCAGCTTGGAACCCCTCCACGACAGCTCCTATAATTCACCCCTCCACTTT